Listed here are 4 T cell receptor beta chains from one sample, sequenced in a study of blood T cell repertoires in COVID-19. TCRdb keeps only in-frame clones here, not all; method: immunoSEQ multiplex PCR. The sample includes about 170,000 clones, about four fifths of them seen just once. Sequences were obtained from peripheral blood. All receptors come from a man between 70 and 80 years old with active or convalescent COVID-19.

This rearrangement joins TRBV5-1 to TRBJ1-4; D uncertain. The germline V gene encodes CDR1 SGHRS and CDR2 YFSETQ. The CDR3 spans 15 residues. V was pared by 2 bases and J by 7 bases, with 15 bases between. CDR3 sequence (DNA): TGCGCCAGCAGCTTCTCAGGAACCCGGGGTGAAAAACTGTTTTTT. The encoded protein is CASSFSGTRGEKLFF.

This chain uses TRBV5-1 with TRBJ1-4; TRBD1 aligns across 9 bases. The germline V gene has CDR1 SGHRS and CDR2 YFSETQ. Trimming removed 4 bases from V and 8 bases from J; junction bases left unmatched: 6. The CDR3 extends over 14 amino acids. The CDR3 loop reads CASSPGTGFEKLFF. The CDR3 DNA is TGCGCCAGCAGCCCCGGGACAGGGTTCGAAAAACTGTTTTTT.

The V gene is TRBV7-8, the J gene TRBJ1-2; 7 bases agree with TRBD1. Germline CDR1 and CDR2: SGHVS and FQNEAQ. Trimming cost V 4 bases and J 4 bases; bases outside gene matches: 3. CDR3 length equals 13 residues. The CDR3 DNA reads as TGTGCCAGCAGCTACAACAGGGGCTATGGCTACACCTTC. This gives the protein CASSYNRGYGYTF.

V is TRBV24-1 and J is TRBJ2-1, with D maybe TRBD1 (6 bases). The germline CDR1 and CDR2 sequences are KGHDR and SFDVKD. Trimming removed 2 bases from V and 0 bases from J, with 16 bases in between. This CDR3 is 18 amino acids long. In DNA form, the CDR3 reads TGTGCCACCAGTGATTCCGCCCAACAGGGCTTCTCCTACAATGAGCAGTTCTTC. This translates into CATSDSAQQGFSYNEQFF.